One and the same sample provided the 22 T cell receptor beta chains below, sequenced in a study of blood T cell repertoires in COVID-19. Measured with immunoSEQ multiplex PCR; TCRdb has only the in-frame clones, and not every one. The repertoire holds some 340,000 clones, with over 70% as singletons. The sequenced material came from peripheral blood. These receptors were collected from a man younger than 45 with active or convalescent COVID-19.

The rearrangement uses TRBV20-1 and TRBJ1-1; no firm D call. V gave up 3 bases and J gave up 3 bases, with 14 bases separating them. The CDR3 runs to 14 residues. In germline, CDR1 is DFQATT, CDR2 SNEGSKA (reference sequence). CDR3 loop: CSASKERTYTEAFF. The CDR3 nucleotides are TGCAGTGCTAGTAAGGAGCGAACTTACACTGAAGCTTTCTTT.

The chain carries TRBV10-2 and TRBJ1-2; D possibly corresponds to TRBD1 (5 bases). The germline gives CDR1 WSHSY, CDR2 SAAADI. The CDR3 has 12 residues. V was pared by 10 bases and J by 2 bases, with 11 bases between. The CDR3 nucleotides are TGCGCCATACTGACAGAGAACTATGGCTACACCTTC. It translates to CAILTENYGYTF.

J is TRBJ1-2 and V is TRBV7-7; D is possibly TRBD1 (5 bases). The CDR3 has 16 residues. Germline CDR1 SSHAT, CDR2 FNYEAQ (reference sequence). The V end was cut by 4 bases, the J end by 8 bases, with 23 bases between. The CDR3 protein is CASSSRRGGGDGGYTF. The CDR3, as DNA: TGTGCCAGCAGCTCCCGCCGTGGCGGGGGAGACGGGGGCTACACCTTC.

The V and J genes are TRBV7-2 and TRBJ2-5; 7 bases map to TRBD2. V shed 5 bases, J shed 1 base, and the junction held 7 bases outside the gene matches. Germline V lookup: CDR1 SGHTA, CDR2 FQGNSA. This CDR3 has 15 residues. Written as DNA, the CDR3 is TGTGCCAGCAGCCAAGCTGGGGGGGTCCAAGAGACCCAGTACTTC. Translation gives CASSQAGGVQETQYF.

This chain connects TRBV15 to TRBJ1-2, with D possibly being TRBD1 (5 bases). Germline V gene lookup returns CDR1 LNHNV and CDR2 YYDKDF (reference sequence). With 1 base removed from V and 1 base from J, the gap between germline ends came to 10 bases. The CDR3 sequence is 15 residues long. The CDR3 region has the DNA TGTGCCACCAGCAGAGCGACAGAAATTAACTATGGCTACACCTTC. It translates to CATSRATEINYGYTF.

DNA of the CDR3: TGTGCCAGCTCACCTCAGGGGCCGAACACCGGGGAGCTGTTTTTT. The encoded protein is CASSPQGPNTGELFF. This chain uses TRBV18 with TRBJ2-2; D possibly corresponds to TRBD1 (6 bases). The ends were cut back, 3 bases at V and 0 bases at J, with 8 bases in the middle. Germline V lookup: CDR1 KGHSH, CDR2 LQKENI. The CDR3 has 15 residues.

Of note for this clone: A read error may explain this, as a much larger clone is one base away. This specimen includes other DNA sequences encoding the same CDR3. This chain connects TRBV12-3 or TRBV12-4 to TRBJ1-2, with TRBD1 matching 7 bases. This CDR3 comprises 13 residues. The trim removed 5 bases at V and 3 bases at J, leaving 3 bases unmatched. For the CDR3, the DNA is TGTGCCAGCAGTCCCACAGGGGACTATGGCTACACCTTC. This sequence encodes CASSPTGDYGYTF.

This clone was found a few times. The chain uses TRBV30 and TRBJ1-4; 8 bases are shared with TRBD1. Germline CDR1 is GTSNPN and CDR2 is SVGIG (reference sequence). This CDR3 contains 16 residues. V lost 4 bases, J lost 7 bases, and 14 bases stayed unmatched. The CDR3 region has the DNA TGTGCCTGGAACAGGGGCCGGACAGGGAACGCTGAAAAACTGTTTTTT. Translation gives CAWNRGRTGNAEKLFF.

J is TRBJ2-3 and V is TRBV11-2; 8 positions agree with TRBD2. The CDR3 length is 18 residues. J was trimmed by 2 bases and V by 2 bases; bases with no gene match: 12. Germline V gene sequence: CDR1 SGHAT, CDR2 FQNNGV. The chain's CDR3 is CASSLKRATGRATDTQYF. In DNA form, the CDR3 reads TGTGCCAGCAGCTTAAAGAGGGCCACCGGGAGGGCCACAGATACGCAGTATTTT.

V is TRBV2 and J is TRBJ2-3, with D unresolved. CDR3 length equals 11 residues. Per germline, CDR1 SNHLY and CDR2 FYNNEI. Between the trimmed V and J ends, which lost 9 bases and 2 bases, there was a span of 6 bases. CDR3 loop: CASSFTDTQYF. CDR3 sequence (DNA): TGTGCCAGTAGCTTCACAGATACGCAGTATTTT.

The chain has TRBV28 and TRBJ2-5, with a tentative D call TRBD1 (5 bases). Trimming removed 2 bases from V and 5 bases from J, with 12 bases in between. The CDR3 is 14 amino acids. Germline CDR1 MDHEN, CDR2 SYDVKM. Here the CDR3 DNA reads TGTGCCAGCAGTTTACAACAGGCGGCGGAGACCCAGTACTTC. This translates into CASSLQQAAETQYF.

The CDR3 sequence: CASSLKLAGYGEQYF. For the CDR3, the DNA is TGTGCCAGCAGCTTAAAACTAGCGGGATACGGCGAGCAGTACTTC. V usage is TRBV7-2 and J usage is TRBJ2-7, with 10 bases that match TRBD2. The CDR3 loop spans 15 amino acids. Trimming cost V 2 bases and J 6 bases; bases outside gene matches: 7. CDR1 and CDR2 (germline): SGHTA, FQGNSA.

The chain carries TRBV6-6 and TRBJ2-2, with TRBD1 identical over 7 bases. With 6 bases clipped from V and 6 bases from J, the junction kept 4 bases outside the gene matches. Looked up from germline, CDR1 is MNHNY and CDR2 is SVGAGI (reference sequence). This CDR3 is built from 13 residues. CDR3 protein: CASRQGVAGELFF. The CDR3 nucleotides read TGTGCCAGCAGGCAGGGGGTCGCCGGGGAGCTGTTTTTT.

A note on this clone: At one end the junction does not follow the germline gene, possibly because of a read error. This chain joins TRBV18 and TRBJ1-2; tentatively, D is TRBD1 (5 bases). This CDR3 is built from 16 residues. Per the germline V gene, CDR1 is KGHSH and CDR2 is LQKENI. The CDR3 is CASSSPGTGANYGYTF. For the CDR3, the DNA is TGTGCCAGCTCATCACCCGGGACGGGAGCTAACTATGGCTACACCTTC. The variable domain in full, completed from reference TRBV18 and TRBJ1-2, reads NAGVMQNPRHLVRRRGQEARLRCSPMKGHSHVYWYRQLPEEGLKFMVYLQKENIIDESGMPKERFSAEFPKEGPSILRIQQVVRGDSAAYFCASSSPGTGANYGYTFGSGTRLTVV.

The chain links TRBV7-8 to TRBJ2-7; TRBD2 agrees at 7 bases. CDR3 length: 13 amino acids. Trimming cost V 1 base and J 5 bases; bases outside gene matches: 2. CDR1 is SGHVS and CDR2 is FQNEAQ in the germline V gene. This chain's CDR3 is CASSLVREDEQYF. The DNA of the CDR3 is TGTGCCAGCAGCTTAGTCCGGGAGGACGAGCAGTACTTC.

The chain links TRBV29-1 to TRBJ2-1; D gene unclear. There are 14 residues in the CDR3. Germline lookup yields CDR1 SQVTM and CDR2 ANQGSEA. With 0 bases removed from V and 2 bases from J, the gap between germline ends came to 8 bases. This CDR3 is CSVEDGGPYNEQFF. The CDR3 nucleotides are TGCAGCGTTGAAGATGGTGGCCCCTACAATGAGCAGTTCTTC.

CDR3 sequence (DNA): TGTGCCAGCAGTTACCCCAGGGGAAACTACGAGCAGTACTTC. Its translation: CASSYPRGNYEQYF. The chain employs TRBV6-2 or TRBV6-3 and TRBJ2-7; the D gene is possibly TRBD1 (6 bases). CDR1 and CDR2 from the germline V gene are MNHEY and SVGEGT. CDR3 length: 14 residues. V lost 2 bases to trimming and J lost 3 bases, with 11 bases between them.

This clone was picked up one time. The CDR3 spells CASSEVGRVYGYTF. CDR3 nucleotides: TGCGCCAGCAGTGAGGTAGGGAGGGTCTATGGCTACACCTTC. The chain couples TRBV10-1 to TRBJ1-2; D unclear. Per the germline V gene, CDR1 is WNHNN and CDR2 is SYGVQD (reference sequence). This CDR3 comprises 14 residues. V gave up 2 bases and J gave up 4 bases, with 11 bases separating them.

The chain uses TRBV5-4 and TRBJ2-1; TRBD1 is a possible D gene (6 bases). The CDR3 extends over 14 amino acids. The ends were cut back, 4 bases at V and 0 bases at J, with 8 bases in the middle. Germline V gene lookup returns CDR1 SGHNT and CDR2 YYREEE (reference sequence). The CDR3 DNA reads TGTGCCAGCAGCCCCAGGGGCTCCTACAATGAGCAGTTCTTC. Encoded protein: CASSPRGSYNEQFF.

This clone has just one count. The rearrangement joins TRBV3-1 (or the pseudogene TRBV3-2) to TRBJ2-3; D is unresolved. V was trimmed by 3 bases and J by 6 bases, leaving 7 bases between them. The germline V gene has CDR1 LGHDT and CDR2 YNNKEL (reference sequence). CDR3 length: 12 residues. The CDR3 sequence is CASSQGLDTQYF. The CDR3 DNA sequence: TGTGCCAGCAGCCAGGGCCTGGATACGCAGTATTTT.

V gene TRBV11-3 combines with J gene TRBJ2-1, with D perhaps matching TRBD2 (6 bases). The CDR3 is made up of 16 amino acids. V lost 0 bases, J lost 2 bases, and 11 bases lay in between. Germline CDR1 is SGHNT and CDR2 is YENEEA. The CDR3 reads CASSLDRLEPYNEQFF. The CDR3 region has the DNA TGTGCCAGCAGCTTAGATAGACTAGAGCCCTACAATGAGCAGTTCTTC.

This chain uses TRBV7-2 with TRBJ2-7, with D perhaps matching TRBD2 (6 bases). Germline V gene lookup returns CDR1 SGHTA and CDR2 FQGNSA. The CDR3 covers 15 residues. V lost 2 bases, J lost 3 bases, and 14 bases lay in between. This CDR3 reads CASSLKVAGRYEQYF. CDR3 in DNA: TGTGCCAGCAGCTTAAAAGTTGCGGGGCGCTACGAGCAGTACTTC.